This TCR beta chain is from a study of CD8 T cells in Susac syndrome. cDNA came from about 0.5 to 1 ug RNA primed by random hexamers. A single record per CDR3 protein comes from TCRdb applying MiXCR to the immunoSEQ multiplex PCR reads. This sample has about 290,000 distinct CDR3 sequences, with 85% found just once. The CDR3 is 15 amino acids. Germline CDR1 LNHDA, CDR2 SQIVND (reference sequence). V gave up 1 base and J gave up 6 bases, with 13 bases separating them. The receptor was isolated from a human donor with multiple sclerosis. The source material was CD8+ T cells from PBMCs. The chain couples TRBV19 to TRBJ2-1, with no clear D. CDR3 bases: TGTGCCAGTAGTATAGGCGTGGGCATCCCCAATGAGCAGTTCTTC. Protein: CASSIGVGIPNEQFF.